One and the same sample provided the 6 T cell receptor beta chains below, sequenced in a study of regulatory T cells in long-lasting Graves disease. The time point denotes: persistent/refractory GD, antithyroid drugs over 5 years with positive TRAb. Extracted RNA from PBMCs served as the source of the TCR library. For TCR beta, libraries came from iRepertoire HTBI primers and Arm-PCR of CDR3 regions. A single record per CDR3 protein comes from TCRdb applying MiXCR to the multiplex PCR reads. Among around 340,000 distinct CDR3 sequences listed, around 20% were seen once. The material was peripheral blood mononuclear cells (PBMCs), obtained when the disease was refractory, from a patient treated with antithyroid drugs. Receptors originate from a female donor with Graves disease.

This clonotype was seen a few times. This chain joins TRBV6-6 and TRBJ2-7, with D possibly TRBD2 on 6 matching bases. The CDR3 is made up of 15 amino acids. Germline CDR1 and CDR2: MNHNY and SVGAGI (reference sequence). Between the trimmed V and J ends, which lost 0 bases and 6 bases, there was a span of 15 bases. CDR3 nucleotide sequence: TGTGCCAGCAGTTACTCGGAGGGGCGCCACCGCGAGCAGTACTTC. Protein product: CASSYSEGRHREQYF.

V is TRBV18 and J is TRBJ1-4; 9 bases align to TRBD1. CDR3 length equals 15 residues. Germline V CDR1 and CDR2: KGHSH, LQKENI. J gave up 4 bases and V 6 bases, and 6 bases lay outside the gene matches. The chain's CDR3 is CASSRNRGRNEKLFF. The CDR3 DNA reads TGTGCCAGCTCCCGGAACAGGGGGCGTAATGAAAAACTGTTTTTT.

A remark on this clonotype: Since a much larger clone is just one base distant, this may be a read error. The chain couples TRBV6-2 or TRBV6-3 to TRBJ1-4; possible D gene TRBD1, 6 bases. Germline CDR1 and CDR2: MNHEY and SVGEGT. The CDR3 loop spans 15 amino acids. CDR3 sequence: CTSSKTGTVDEKLFF. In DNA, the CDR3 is TGTACCAGCAGTAAAACAGGGACGGTGGATGAAAAACTGTTTTTT.

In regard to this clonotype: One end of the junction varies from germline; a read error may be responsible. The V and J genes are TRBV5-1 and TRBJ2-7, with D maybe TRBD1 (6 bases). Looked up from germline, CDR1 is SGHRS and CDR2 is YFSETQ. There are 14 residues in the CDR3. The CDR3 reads CANSLGAPSLEQYF. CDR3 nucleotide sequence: TGCGCCAACAGCTTGGGGGCTCCTTCCCTAGAGCAGTACTTC.

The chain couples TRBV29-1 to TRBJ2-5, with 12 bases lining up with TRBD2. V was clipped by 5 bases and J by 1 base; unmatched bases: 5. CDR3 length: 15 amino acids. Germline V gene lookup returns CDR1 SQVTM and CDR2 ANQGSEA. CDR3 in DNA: TGCAGCGTTAGTGGACTAGCGGGACCCCAAGAGACCCAGTACTTC. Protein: CSVSGLAGPQETQYF. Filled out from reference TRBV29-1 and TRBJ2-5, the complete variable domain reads SAVISQKPSRDICQRGTSLTIQCQVDSQVTMMFWYRQQPGQSLTLIATANQGSEATYESGFVIDKFPISRPNLTFSTLTVSNMSPEDSSIYLCSVSGLAGPQETQYFGPGTRLLVL.

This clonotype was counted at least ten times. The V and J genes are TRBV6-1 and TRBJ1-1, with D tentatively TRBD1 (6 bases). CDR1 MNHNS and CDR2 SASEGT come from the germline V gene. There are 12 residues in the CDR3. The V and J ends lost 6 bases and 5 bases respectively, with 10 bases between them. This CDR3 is CASSVRGTEAFF. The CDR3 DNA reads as TGTGCCAGCAGCGTCAGGGGTACTGAAGCTTTCTTT.